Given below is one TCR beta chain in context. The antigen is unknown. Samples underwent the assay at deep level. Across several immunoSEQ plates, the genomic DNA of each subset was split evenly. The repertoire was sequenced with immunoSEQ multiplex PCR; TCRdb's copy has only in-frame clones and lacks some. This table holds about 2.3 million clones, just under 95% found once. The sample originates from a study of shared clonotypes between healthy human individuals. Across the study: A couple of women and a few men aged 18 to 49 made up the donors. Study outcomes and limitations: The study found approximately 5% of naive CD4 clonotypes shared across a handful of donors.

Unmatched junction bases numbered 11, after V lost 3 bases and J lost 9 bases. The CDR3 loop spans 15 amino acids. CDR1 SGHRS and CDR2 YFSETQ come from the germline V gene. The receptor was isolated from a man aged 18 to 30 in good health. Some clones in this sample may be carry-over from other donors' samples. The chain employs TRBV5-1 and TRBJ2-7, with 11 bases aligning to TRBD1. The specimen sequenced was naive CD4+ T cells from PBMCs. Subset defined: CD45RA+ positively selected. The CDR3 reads CASSSTWGQGGGQYF. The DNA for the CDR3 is TGCGCCAGCAGCTCGACCTGGGGACAGGGGGGCGGGCAGTACTTC. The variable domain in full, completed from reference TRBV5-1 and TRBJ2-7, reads KAGVTQTPRYLIKTRGQQVTLSCSPISGHRSVSWYQQTPGQGLQFLFEYFSETQRNKGNFPGRFSGRQFSNSRSEMNVSTLELGDSALYLCASSSTWGQGGGQYFGPGTRLTVT.